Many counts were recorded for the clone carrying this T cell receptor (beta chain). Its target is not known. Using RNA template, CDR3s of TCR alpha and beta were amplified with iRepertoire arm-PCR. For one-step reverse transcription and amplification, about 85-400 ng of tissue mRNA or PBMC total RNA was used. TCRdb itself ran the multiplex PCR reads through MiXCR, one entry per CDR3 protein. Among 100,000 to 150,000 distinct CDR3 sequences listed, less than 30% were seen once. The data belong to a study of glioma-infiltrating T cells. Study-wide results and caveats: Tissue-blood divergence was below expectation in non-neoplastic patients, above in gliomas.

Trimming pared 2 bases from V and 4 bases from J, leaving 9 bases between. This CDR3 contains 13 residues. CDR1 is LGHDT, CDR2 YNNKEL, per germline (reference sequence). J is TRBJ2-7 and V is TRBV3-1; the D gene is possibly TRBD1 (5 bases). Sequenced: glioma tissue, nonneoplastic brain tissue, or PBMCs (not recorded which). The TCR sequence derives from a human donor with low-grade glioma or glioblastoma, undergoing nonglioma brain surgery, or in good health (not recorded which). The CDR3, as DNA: TGTGCCAGCAGCCAACGCCAGGGTTACGAGCAGTACTTC. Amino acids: CASSQRQGYEQYF.